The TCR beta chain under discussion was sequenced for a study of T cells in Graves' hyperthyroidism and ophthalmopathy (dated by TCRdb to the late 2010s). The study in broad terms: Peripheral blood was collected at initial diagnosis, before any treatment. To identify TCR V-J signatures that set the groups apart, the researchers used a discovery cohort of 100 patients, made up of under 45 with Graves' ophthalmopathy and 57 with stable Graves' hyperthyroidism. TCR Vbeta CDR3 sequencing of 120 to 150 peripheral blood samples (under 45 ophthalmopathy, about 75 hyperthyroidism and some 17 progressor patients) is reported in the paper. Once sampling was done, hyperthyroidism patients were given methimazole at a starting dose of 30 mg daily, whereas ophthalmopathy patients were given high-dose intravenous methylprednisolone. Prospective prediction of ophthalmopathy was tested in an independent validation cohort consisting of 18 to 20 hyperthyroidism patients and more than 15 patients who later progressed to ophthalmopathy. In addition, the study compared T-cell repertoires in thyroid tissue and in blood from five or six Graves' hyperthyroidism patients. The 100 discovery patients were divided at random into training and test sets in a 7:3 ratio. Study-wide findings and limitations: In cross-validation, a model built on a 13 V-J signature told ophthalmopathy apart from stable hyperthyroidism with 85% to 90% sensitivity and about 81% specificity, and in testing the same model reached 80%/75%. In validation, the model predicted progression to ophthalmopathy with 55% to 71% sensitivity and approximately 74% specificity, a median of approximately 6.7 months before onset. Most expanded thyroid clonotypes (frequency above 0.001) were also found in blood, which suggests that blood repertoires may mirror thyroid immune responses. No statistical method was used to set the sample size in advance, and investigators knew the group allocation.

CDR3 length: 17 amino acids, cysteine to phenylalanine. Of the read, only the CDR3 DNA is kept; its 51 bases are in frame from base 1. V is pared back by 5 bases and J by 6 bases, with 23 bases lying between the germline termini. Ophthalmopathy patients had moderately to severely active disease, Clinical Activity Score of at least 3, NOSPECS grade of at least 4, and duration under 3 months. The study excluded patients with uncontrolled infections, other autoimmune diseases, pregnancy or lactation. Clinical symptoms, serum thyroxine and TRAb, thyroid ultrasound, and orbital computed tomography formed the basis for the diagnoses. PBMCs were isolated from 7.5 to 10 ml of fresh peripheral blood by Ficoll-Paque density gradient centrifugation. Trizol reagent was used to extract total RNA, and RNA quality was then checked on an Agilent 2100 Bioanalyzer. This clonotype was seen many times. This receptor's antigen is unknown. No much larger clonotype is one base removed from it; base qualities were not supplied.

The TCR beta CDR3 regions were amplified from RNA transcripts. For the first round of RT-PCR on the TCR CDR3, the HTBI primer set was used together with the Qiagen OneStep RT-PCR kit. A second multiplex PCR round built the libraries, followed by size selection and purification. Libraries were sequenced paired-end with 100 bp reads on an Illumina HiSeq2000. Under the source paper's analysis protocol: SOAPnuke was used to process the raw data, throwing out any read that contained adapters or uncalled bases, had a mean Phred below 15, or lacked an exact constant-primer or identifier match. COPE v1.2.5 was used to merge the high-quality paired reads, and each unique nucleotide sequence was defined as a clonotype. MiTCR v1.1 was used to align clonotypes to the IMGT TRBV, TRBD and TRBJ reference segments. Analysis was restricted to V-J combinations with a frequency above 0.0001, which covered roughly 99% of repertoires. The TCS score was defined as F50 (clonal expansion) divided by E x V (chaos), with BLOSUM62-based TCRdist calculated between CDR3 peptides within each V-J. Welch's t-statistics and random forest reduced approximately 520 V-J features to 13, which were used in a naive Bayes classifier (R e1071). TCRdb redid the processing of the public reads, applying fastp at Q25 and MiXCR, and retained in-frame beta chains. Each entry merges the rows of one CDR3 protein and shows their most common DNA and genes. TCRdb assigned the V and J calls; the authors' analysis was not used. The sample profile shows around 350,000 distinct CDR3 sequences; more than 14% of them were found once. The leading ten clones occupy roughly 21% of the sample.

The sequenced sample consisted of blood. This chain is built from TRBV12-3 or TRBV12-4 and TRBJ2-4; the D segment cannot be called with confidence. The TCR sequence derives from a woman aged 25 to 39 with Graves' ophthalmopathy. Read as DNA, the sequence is TGTGCCAGCAGTAGGTTCGGCAGTTCGACCTTGGGAAACATTCAGTACTTC. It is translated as CASSRFGSSTLGNIQYF.